One T cell receptor (beta chain) is described in this entry. Its specificity is unknown. The sample belongs to a study of T cell responses to AZD1222 COVID-19 vaccine. V gave up 2 bases and J gave up 4 bases, with 11 bases separating them. CDR3 size: 14 residues. CDR1 SEHNR and CDR2 FQNEAQ come from the germline V gene (reference sequence). Points from the study as a whole: Baseline serostatus was positive in only a handful of AZD1222 recipients. Donors were chiefly white British, with a greater number of females, and clonal diversity was perhaps underestimated.

Sequencing was performed with immunoSEQ multiplex PCR; in TCRdb, only in-frame clones are kept and a portion is missing. Of fewer than 120,000 clones listed, 70% to 90% are singletons. The chain employs TRBV7-9 and TRBJ1-1, with TRBD1 as a possible D gene (5 bases). The clonotype originates from an adult who received the AZD1222 COVID-19 vaccine. The sample was peripheral blood, taken 28 days after the second AZD1222 dose. The CDR3 DNA follows: TGTGCCAGCAGCTTACCGGGGACCGGCACTGAAGCTTTCTTT. As protein: CASSLPGTGTEAFF.